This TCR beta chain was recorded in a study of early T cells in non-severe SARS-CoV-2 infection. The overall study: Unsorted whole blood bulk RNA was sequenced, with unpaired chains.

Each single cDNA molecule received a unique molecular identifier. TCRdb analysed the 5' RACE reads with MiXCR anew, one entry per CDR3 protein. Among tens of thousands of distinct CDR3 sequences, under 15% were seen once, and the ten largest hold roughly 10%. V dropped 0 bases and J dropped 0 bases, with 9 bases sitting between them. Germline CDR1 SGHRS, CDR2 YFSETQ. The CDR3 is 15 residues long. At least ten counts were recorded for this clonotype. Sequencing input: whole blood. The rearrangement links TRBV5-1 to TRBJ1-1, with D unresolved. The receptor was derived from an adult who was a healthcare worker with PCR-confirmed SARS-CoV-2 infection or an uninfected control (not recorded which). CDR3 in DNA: TGCGCCAGCAGCTTGGTAGCGGGCCTGAACACTGAAGCTTTCTTT. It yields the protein CASSLVAGLNTEAFF.